These 20 T cell receptor beta chains originate from one sample sequenced in a study of blood T cell repertoires in COVID-19. Data came from immunoSEQ multiplex PCR; TCRdb stores just in-frame clones and leaves some out. The sample lists about 130,000 clones; almost 80% were seen once. Sequencing input: peripheral blood. The source is a man in his fifties or sixties who had recovered from COVID-19.

This clone was recorded a few times. The chain links TRBV25-1 to TRBJ2-1; D is unresolved. CDR1 is MGHDK and CDR2 is SYGVNS in the germline V gene. The CDR3 totals 14 residues. V shed 3 bases and J shed 1 base, with 7 bases lying between them. The CDR3 DNA reads as TGTGCCAGCAGTGATGAGATTTCCTACAATGAGCAGTTCTTC. Translating it yields CASSDEISYNEQFF.

This clone occurred once. The chain uses TRBV9 and TRBJ1-2; D is ambiguous. CDR3 length equals 13 residues. Trimming took 3 bases from V and 5 from J, leaving 11 bases between them. In germline, CDR1 is SGDLS, CDR2 YYNGEE. CDR3 DNA: TGTGCCAGCAGCGCTACGGGAGGATATGGCTACACCTTC. Amino acids: CASSATGGYGYTF.

The CDR3 coding sequence is TGTGCCAGTAACGCACGGGATATGAACACTGAAGCTTTCTTT. It specifies CASNARDMNTEAFF. J is TRBJ1-1 and V is TRBV19; D remains ambiguous. The CDR3 loop spans 14 amino acids. Looked up from germline, CDR1 is LNHDA and CDR2 is SQIVND (reference sequence). The V gene lost 7 bases and the J gene lost 0 bases, with 12 bases spanning the gap.

The chain uses TRBV7-9 and TRBJ1-1; the match to TRBD1 covers 9 bases. The CDR3 is 15 amino acids. Germline V gives CDR1 SEHNR, CDR2 FQNEAQ (reference sequence). With 5 bases clipped from V and 2 bases from J, the junction kept 6 bases outside the gene matches. Written as DNA, the CDR3 is TGTGCCAGCAGCCAGGGACAGGGACTAAACACTGAAGCTTTCTTT. Its protein product is CASSQGQGLNTEAFF.

This sequence joins TRBV5-1 and TRBJ2-1; TRBD2 aligns across 8 bases. From germline, CDR1 is SGHRS and CDR2 YFSETQ. The CDR3 runs 14 residues. J was trimmed by 3 bases and V by 3 bases; bases with no gene match: 2. CDR3 nucleotides: TGCGCCAGCAGCTCCGGGACTAGCTACAATGAGCAGTTCTTC. Its translation is CASSSGTSYNEQFF.

The J gene is TRBJ2-1, the V gene TRBV10-3; the D gene is possibly TRBD2 (5 bases). Germline CDR1 is ENHRY and CDR2 is SYGVKD. The ends were cut back, 10 bases at V and 4 bases at J, with 14 bases in the middle. There are 13 residues in the CDR3. CDR3 region: CATTREAYNEQFF. CDR3 nucleotide sequence: TGTGCCACGACTCGGGAAGCATACAATGAGCAGTTCTTC.

The chain couples TRBV6-4 to TRBJ1-1, with a weak D call TRBD1 (5 bases). V was cut by 10 bases and J by 3 bases, with 12 bases left in between. The germline V gene encodes CDR1 MRHNA and CDR2 SNTAGT. The CDR3 spans 12 residues. The CDR3 nucleotides are TGTGCCACCCCGGGCAGGGACACTGAAGCTTTCTTT. Translating gives CATPGRDTEAFF.

This sequence joins TRBV6-5 and TRBJ1-4; TRBD1 might be the D (5 bases). The CDR3 contains 14 residues. Trimming removed 4 bases at V and 4 bases at J, with 10 bases between. Per the germline V gene, CDR1 is MNHEY and CDR2 is SVGAGI. CDR3 sequence reads: CASSSRAINEKLFF. The DNA of the CDR3 is TGTGCCAGCAGTTCCAGGGCTATTAATGAAAAACTGTTTTTT.

The chain has TRBV7-8 and TRBJ1-5; D ambiguous. V was cut by 1 base and J by 9 bases, with 13 bases left in between. Germline CDR1 is SGHVS and CDR2 is FQNEAQ. The CDR3 sequence is 14 residues long. As DNA, the CDR3 is TGTGCCAGCAGCTTAGGAGCCGCCGTCACGCCCCAGCATTTT. Its protein is CASSLGAAVTPQHF.

This CDR3 reads CASSPGETYTGELFF. CDR3 DNA sequence: TGTGCCAGCAGTCCCGGGGAAACCTACACCGGGGAGCTGTTTTTT. The rearrangement joins TRBV7-2 to TRBJ2-2; tentative D call: TRBD2 (5 bases). The CDR3 is 15 amino acids. Germline V CDR1 and CDR2: SGHTA, FQGNSA. V lost 6 bases and J lost 3, with 14 bases in between.

V and J are TRBV11-3 and TRBJ1-5, with D unresolved. CDR1 SGHNT and CDR2 YENEEA come from the germline V gene. V shed 5 bases and J shed 1 base, with 12 bases lying between them. The CDR3 is 15 amino acids. CDR3 bases: TGTGCCAGCAGCCTAAAAGAGGTAAGCAATCAGCCCCAGCATTTT. It codes for CASSLKEVSNQPQHF.

The chain carries TRBV19 and TRBJ1-1; possibly TRBD1 for D (5 bases). Germline V lookup: CDR1 LNHDA, CDR2 SQIVND (reference sequence). Trimming shortened V by 7 bases and J by 1 base, and 16 bases separated the two germline ends. CDR3 length equals 15 residues. The CDR3 spells CASKWGNQGNTEAFF. The DNA for the CDR3 is TGTGCCAGTAAGTGGGGCAATCAGGGGAACACTGAAGCTTTCTTT.

This clone turned up a few times. The chain employs TRBV6-2 or TRBV6-3 and TRBJ2-7; no clear D. The ends were cut back, 5 bases at V and 3 bases at J, with 5 bases in the middle. CDR3 size: 11 residues. In germline, CDR1 is MNHEY, CDR2 SVGEGT. The CDR3 DNA reads TGTGCCAGCAGTCTTCGCTACGAGCAGTACTTC. This translates into CASSLRYEQYF.

The chain joins TRBV7-8 to TRBJ2-5, with 8 bases identical to TRBD1. Trimming cost V 1 base and J 4 bases; bases outside gene matches: 8. The V gene's germline CDR1 is SGHVS and CDR2 FQNEAQ. This CDR3 contains 16 residues. The CDR3 nucleotides are TGTGCCAGCAGCTTAGACCAGTCAGGGACAGGAGAGACCCAGTACTTC. Protein sequence: CASSLDQSGTGETQYF.

This sequence joins TRBV4-1 and TRBJ2-1; tentatively, D is TRBD2 (6 bases). V shed 1 base and J shed 6 bases, with 13 bases lying between them. Germline V gene data show CDR1 as MGHRA and CDR2 as YSYEKL. This CDR3 region has 15 residues. The CDR3 coding sequence is TGCGCCAGCAGCCAAGGGACTATCTACACCAATGAGCAGTTCTTC. It translates to CASSQGTIYTNEQFF.

The chain employs TRBV7-9 and TRBJ1-2; D uncertain. Per the germline V gene, CDR1 is SEHNR and CDR2 is FQNEAQ (reference sequence). The V end lost 4 bases, the J end lost 8 bases, and 11 bases lay between the germline ends. The CDR3 is 12 residues long. CDR3 in DNA: TGTGCCAGCAGCTCCTCCCTGGAGGGCTACACCTTC. This codes for CASSSSLEGYTF.

The chain combines TRBV12-3 or TRBV12-4 with TRBJ1-2, with TRBD1 matching 7 bases. There are 13 residues in the CDR3. V lost 5 bases, J lost 3 bases, and 3 bases stayed unmatched. The CDR3 region has the DNA TGTGCCAGCAGTCCCACAGGGGACTATGGCTACACCTTC. Protein product: CASSPTGDYGYTF.

This chain uses TRBV15 with TRBJ2-1, with 10 bases aligning to TRBD2. J lost 7 bases, V lost 6 bases, and 9 bases had no gene match. Per germline, CDR1 LNHNV and CDR2 YYDKDF (reference sequence). The CDR3 runs to 15 residues. The DNA for the CDR3 is TGTGCCACCAGTGAGAGCGGGAGGGTTTGGAATGAGCAGTTCTTC. Its protein is CATSESGRVWNEQFF.

The chain couples TRBV7-9 to TRBJ2-1, with 8 bases matching TRBD1. Trimming took 4 bases from V and 7 from J; bases not matched to a gene: 3. CDR3 length equals 13 residues. The germline CDR1 and CDR2 sequences are SEHNR and FQNEAQ (reference sequence). The chain's CDR3 is CASSSQGGNEQFF. CDR3 nucleotide sequence: TGTGCCAGCAGCTCACAGGGGGGTAATGAGCAGTTCTTC.

The chain carries TRBV6-5 and TRBJ2-7, with TRBD1 matching over 8 bases. The J segment lost 1 base and the V segment lost 7 bases, leaving 9 bases of the junction unmatched. There are 15 residues in the CDR3. The germline V gene has CDR1 MNHEY and CDR2 SVGAGI. The CDR3: CASTRTGMGSYEQYF. CDR3 nucleotide sequence: TGTGCCAGCACTCGGACAGGGATGGGTTCCTACGAGCAGTACTTC.